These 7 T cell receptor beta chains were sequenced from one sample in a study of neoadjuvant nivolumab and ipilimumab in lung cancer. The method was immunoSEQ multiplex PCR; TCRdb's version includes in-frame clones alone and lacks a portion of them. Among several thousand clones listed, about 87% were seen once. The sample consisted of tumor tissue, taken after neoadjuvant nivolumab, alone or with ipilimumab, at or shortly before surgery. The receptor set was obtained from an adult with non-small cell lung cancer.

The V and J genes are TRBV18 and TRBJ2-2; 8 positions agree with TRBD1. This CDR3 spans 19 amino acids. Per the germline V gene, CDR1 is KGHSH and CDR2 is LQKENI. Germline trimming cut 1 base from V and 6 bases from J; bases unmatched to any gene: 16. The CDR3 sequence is CASSPRGVMAGGIAGELFF. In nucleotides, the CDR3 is TGTGCCAGCTCACCACGAGGGGTAATGGCAGGGGGCATCGCCGGGGAGCTGTTTTTT. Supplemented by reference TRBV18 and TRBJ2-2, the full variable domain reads NAGVMQNPRHLVRRRGQEARLRCSPMKGHSHVYWYRQLPEEGLKFMVYLQKENIIDESGMPKERFSAEFPKEGPSILRIQQVVRGDSAAYFCASSPRGVMAGGIAGELFFGEGSRLTVL.

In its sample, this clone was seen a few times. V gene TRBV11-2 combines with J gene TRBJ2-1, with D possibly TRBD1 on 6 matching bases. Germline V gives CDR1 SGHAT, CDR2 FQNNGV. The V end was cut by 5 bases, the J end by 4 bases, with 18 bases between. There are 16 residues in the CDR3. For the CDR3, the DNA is TGTGCCAGCAGCATACAGGGAGCCCTGTTGTACAATGAGCAGTTCTTC. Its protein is CASSIQGALLYNEQFF. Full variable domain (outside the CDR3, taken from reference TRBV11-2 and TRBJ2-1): EAGVAQSPRYKIIEKRQSVAFWCNPISGHATLYWYQQILGQGPKLLIQFQNNGVVDDSQLPKDRFSAERLKGVDSTLKIQPAKLEDSAVYLCASSIQGALLYNEQFFGPGTRLTVL.

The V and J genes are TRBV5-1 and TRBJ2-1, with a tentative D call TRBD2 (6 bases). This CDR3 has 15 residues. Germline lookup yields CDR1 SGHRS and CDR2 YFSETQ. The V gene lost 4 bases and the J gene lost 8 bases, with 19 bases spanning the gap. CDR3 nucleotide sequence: TGCGCCAGCAGCGGCACCGGGGGTTCCATGGATGAGCAGTTCTTC. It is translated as CASSGTGGSMDEQFF.

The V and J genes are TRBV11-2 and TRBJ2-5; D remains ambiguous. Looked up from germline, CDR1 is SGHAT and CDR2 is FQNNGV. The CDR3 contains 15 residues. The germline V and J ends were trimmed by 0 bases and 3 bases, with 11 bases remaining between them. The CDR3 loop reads CASSLDVTWEETQYF. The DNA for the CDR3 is TGTGCCAGCAGCTTAGATGTGACATGGGAAGAGACCCAGTACTTC. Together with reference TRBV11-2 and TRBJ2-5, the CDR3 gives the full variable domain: EAGVAQSPRYKIIEKRQSVAFWCNPISGHATLYWYQQILGQGPKLLIQFQNNGVVDDSQLPKDRFSAERLKGVDSTLKIQPAKLEDSAVYLCASSLDVTWEETQYFGPGTRLLVL.

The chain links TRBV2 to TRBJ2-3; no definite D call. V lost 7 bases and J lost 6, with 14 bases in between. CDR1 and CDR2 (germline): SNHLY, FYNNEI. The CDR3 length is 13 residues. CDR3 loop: CASTPLAADTQYF. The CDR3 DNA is TGTGCCAGCACCCCCTTGGCGGCCGATACGCAGTATTTT.

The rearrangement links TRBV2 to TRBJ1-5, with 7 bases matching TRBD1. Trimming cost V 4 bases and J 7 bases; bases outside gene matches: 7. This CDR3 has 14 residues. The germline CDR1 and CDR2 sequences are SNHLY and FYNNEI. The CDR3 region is CASSGVQGGQPQHF. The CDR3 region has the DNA TGTGCCAGCAGTGGAGTCCAGGGGGGGCAGCCCCAGCATTTT.

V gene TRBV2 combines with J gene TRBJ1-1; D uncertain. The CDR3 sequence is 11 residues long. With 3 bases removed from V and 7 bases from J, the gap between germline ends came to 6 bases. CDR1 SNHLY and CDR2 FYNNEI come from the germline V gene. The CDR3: CASSDPGEAFF. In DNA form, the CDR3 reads TGTGCCAGCAGTGACCCAGGTGAAGCTTTCTTT.